These T cell receptor beta chains were read from a single sample in a study of CD8 T cells in Susac syndrome. TCRdb used MiXCR to reprocess the immunoSEQ multiplex PCR reads, holding one entry per CDR3 protein. The data show approximately 210,000 distinct CDR3 sequences, 94% seen once. The sequenced sample was CD4+ T cells from PBMCs. All receptors derive from a human donor with Susac syndrome. Both conserved end residues are part of each CDR3. Fields, in order: J gene, clone size, D gene, V gene, CDR3 DNA, CDR3 protein. The D gene is left open where the match is weak. The size field is filled for only some rows; it gives once, few, many or a size class.

TRBJ2-3 | - | TRBD1 | TRBV20-1 | TGCAGTGCGCGACAATCAGGGGGAACAGATACGCAGTATTTT | CSARQSGGTDTQYF
TRBJ1-1 | - | - | TRBV30 | TGTGCCTGGAGATGGGGCAGGGGCTTTCCTGAAGCTTTCTTT | CAWRWGRGFPEAFF
TRBJ1-2 | - | - | TRBV15 | TGTGCCACCAGCAGAGGCAGGACGGATGGCTACACCTTC | CATSRGRTDGYTF
TRBJ2-4 | - | TRBD2 | TRBV14 | TGTGCCAGCAGCCTTAGCGGGGGGGCCCAAAACATTCAGTACTTC | CASSLSGGAQNIQYF
TRBJ2-5 | - | - | TRBV7-9 | TGTGCCAGCAGCCTTAGACAGCAAGAGACCCAGTACTTC | CASSLRQQETQYF
TRBJ1-6 | - | - | TRBV5-1 | TGCGCCAGCAGCTTGACTACTGACTCAAGCTCCTATAATTCACCCCTCCACTTT | CASSLTTDSSSYNSPLHF
TRBJ1-1 | - | TRBD1 | TRBV20-1 | TGCAGTGCTAGGGACCGACAGGGTAAGAACACTGAAGCTTTCTTT | CSARDRQGKNTEAFF
TRBJ1-1 | - | TRBD1 | TRBV7-2 | TGTGCCAGCAGAAAACAGGGGTATGGGACTGAAGCTTTCTTT | CASRKQGYGTEAFF
TRBJ1-5 | - | TRBD1 | TRBV12-3/TRBV12-4 | TGTGCCAGCAGTCCCTCGACAGGGGGCATTTCGGATAGCAATCAGCCCCAGCATTTT | CASSPSTGGISDSNQPQHF
TRBJ1-4 | once | - | TRBV3-1 | TGTGCCAGCGGCCCGAAAGGGGTCCCAAATGAAAAACTGTTTTTT | CASGPKGVPNEKLFF
TRBJ2-2 | - | TRBD1 | TRBV13 | TGTGCCAGCAGCTTATCTCGACAGGGGGCCGGGGAGCTGTTTTTT | CASSLSRQGAGELFF
TRBJ1-1 | - | - | TRBV28 | TGTGCCAGCAGTTCTTACTCGGAAACTGAAGCTTTCTTT | CASSSYSETEAFF
TRBJ1-2 | - | TRBD1 | TRBV30 | TGTGCCTGGTATCGGGACAGGGGGAACTATGGCTACACCTTC | CAWYRDRGNYGYTF
TRBJ2-7 | - | - | TRBV7-2 | TGTGCCAGCAGCTTAGGAGGCGGGCAGGGCCTGAAGAACGAGCAGTACTTC | CASSLGGGQGLKNEQYF
TRBJ1-6 | - | - | TRBV20-1 | TGCAGTGCTAGAAGGGAGTCACCCCTCCACTTT | CSARRESPLHF
TRBJ2-7 | - | - | TRBV3-1 | TGTGCCAGCAGCCAAGAAACCCGCTCCTACGAGCAGTACTTC | CASSQETRSYEQYF
TRBJ2-7 | - | TRBD1 | TRBV20-1 | TGCAGTGCTCTATACGCTCTCAGGGGGCCCTACGAGCAGTACTTC | CSALYALRGPYEQYF
TRBJ1-4 | - | - | TRBV30 | TGTGCCTGGTCCCAGGTGTCGAGTGAAAAACTGTTTTTT | CAWSQVSSEKLFF
TRBJ1-5 | - | TRBD1 | TRBV12-3/TRBV12-4 | TGTGCCAGCAGACCTTCAACAGGGGCGAATCAGCCCCAGCATTTT | CASRPSTGANQPQHF
TRBJ1-6 | - | TRBD1 | TRBV7-2 | TGTGCCAGCAGCTTTTCCGGGACAGGGTTGACACCCCTCCACTTT | CASSFSGTGLTPLHF
TRBJ1-4 | - | TRBD1 | TRBV5-6 | TGTGCCAGCAGCTCCTTAGACAGGGGGAGAGAAAAACTGTTTTTT | CASSSLDRGREKLFF
TRBJ2-7 | once | TRBD1 | TRBV20-1 | TGCAGTGCTAGAGATCATGGGACAGGGTCCCGTTCCGAGCAGTACTTC | CSARDHGTGSRSEQYF
TRBJ1-2 | - | - | TRBV4-3 | TGCGCCAGCAGCCAAGGGACAGCAGTGAACTATGGCTACACCTTC | CASSQGTAVNYGYTF